The 2 T cell receptor beta chains below come from one sample, sequenced in a study of blood T cell repertoires in COVID-19. Some clones are missing from TCRdb's copy, which holds only in-frame ones; the method was immunoSEQ multiplex PCR. The sample contains 200,000 or so clones, approximately 88% of which appear only once. Sequenced sample: PBMCs or T cells enriched from blood (not recorded which). The receptor source for this set is a young woman who had been exposed to COVID-19.

The J gene is TRBJ2-7, the V gene TRBV9; TRBD1 matches 11 bases. Trimming cost V 4 bases and J 0 bases; bases outside gene matches: 3. Germline V CDR1 and CDR2: SGDLS, YYNGEE. This CDR3 has 15 amino acids. The CDR3 reads CASSLGTGGSYEQYF. DNA of the CDR3: TGTGCCAGCAGCTTAGGGACAGGGGGCTCCTACGAGCAGTACTTC.

V is TRBV5-6 and J is TRBJ2-7, with 7 positions matching TRBD2. The CDR3 runs 14 residues. Germline V gene data show CDR1 as SGHDT and CDR2 as YYEEEE. Trimming cost V 2 bases and J 3 bases; bases outside gene matches: 5. CDR3 nucleotides: TGTGCCAGCAGCTTTCGGGACTATAACTACGAGCAGTACTTC. As protein: CASSFRDYNYEQYF.